The clone carrying this TCR beta chain has ten or more counts. The germline V and J ends were trimmed by 3 bases and 1 base, with 9 bases remaining between them. The CDR3 totals 15 residues. The V gene's germline CDR1 is KGHSH and CDR2 LQKENI. The authors made TCR beta libraries by quantitative 5'-RACE with molecular barcodes. TCRdb reprocessed the 5' RACE reads via MiXCR and lists one record per CDR3 protein. The sample shows 200,000 to 250,000 distinct CDR3 sequences, under 12% of them seen only once. The source of the sample is a study of CD8 T cells in ankylosing spondylitis. The sequence came from a male donor with ankylosing spondylitis or in good health (not recorded which). Sequencing was carried out using blood, either unsorted or a sorted T cell fraction (not recorded which). The chain couples TRBV18 to TRBJ2-2; perhaps TRBD1 as D (5 bases). Here the CDR3 reads CASSPDNRNTGELFF. CDR3 nucleotide sequence: TGTGCCAGCTCACCGGACAATCGGAACACCGGGGAGCTGTTTTTT.